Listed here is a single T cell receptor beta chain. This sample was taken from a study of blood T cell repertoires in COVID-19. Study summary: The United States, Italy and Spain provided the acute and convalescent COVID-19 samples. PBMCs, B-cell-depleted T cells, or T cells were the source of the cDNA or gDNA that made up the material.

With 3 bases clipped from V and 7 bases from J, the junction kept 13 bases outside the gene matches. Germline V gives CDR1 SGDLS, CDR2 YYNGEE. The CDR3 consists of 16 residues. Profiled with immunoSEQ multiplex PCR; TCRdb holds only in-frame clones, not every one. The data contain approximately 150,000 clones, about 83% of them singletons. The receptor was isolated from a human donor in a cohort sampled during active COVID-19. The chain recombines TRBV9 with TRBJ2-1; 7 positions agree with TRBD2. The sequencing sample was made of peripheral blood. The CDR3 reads CASSAGPGLGLNEQFF. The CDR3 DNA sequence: TGTGCCAGCAGCGCAGGCCCCGGACTAGGTCTGAATGAGCAGTTCTTC.